The clone carrying this T cell receptor (beta chain) was seen ten or more times. Its cognate antigen is unknown. This specimen comes from a study of CD8 T cells in ankylosing spondylitis. General observations from the study: Typical of ankylosing spondylitis blood, it appeared, was a TCR beta motif of eight highly homologous variants. Significant enrichment of disease-linked clones was reported in matched ankylosing spondylitis synovial fluid.

MiXCR, applied by TCRdb to the 5' RACE reads, yields one record per CDR3 protein. The sample shows hundreds of thousands of distinct CDR3 sequences, roughly 10% of them seen only once. Trimming removed 7 bases from V and 2 bases from J, with 12 bases in between. The CDR3 length is 14 residues. The V gene's germline CDR1 is SNHLY and CDR2 FYNNEI. This clonotype was sampled from a male donor with ankylosing spondylitis. The sequencing sample was made of blood, either unsorted or a sorted T cell fraction (not recorded which). V is TRBV2 and J is TRBJ1-3; weak D call: TRBD1 (6 bases). Written as DNA, the CDR3 is TGTGCCAGCAAAATTCAGGGGCCTGGAAACACCATATATTTT. Its protein product is CASKIQGPGNTIYF. Full variable domain (remainder filled in from reference TRBV2 and TRBJ1-3): EPEVTQTPSHQVTQMGQEVILRCVPISNHLYFYWYRQILGQKVEFLVSFYNNEISEKSEIFDDQFSVERPDGSNFTLKIRSTKLEDSAMYFCASKIQGPGNTIYFGEGSWLTVV.